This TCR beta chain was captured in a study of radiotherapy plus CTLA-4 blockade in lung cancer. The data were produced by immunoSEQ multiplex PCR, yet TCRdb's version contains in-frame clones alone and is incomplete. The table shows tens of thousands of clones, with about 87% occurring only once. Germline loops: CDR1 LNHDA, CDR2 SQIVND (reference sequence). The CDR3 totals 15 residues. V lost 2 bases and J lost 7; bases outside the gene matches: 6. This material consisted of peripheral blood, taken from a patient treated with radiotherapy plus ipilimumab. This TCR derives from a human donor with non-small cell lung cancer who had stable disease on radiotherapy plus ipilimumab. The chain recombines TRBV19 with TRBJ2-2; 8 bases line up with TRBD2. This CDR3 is CASSIRLATGGELFF. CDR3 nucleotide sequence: TGTGCCAGTAGTATAAGACTAGCGACGGGCGGGGAGCTGTTTTTT.